Shown below are 32 T cell receptor beta chains from a single sample sequenced in a study of blood T cell repertoires in COVID-19. Method: immunoSEQ multiplex PCR; TCRdb's copy keeps in-frame clones and lacks some. The sample gives approximately 130,000 clones, 75% to 90% of which show up once; 25% to 30% is in the top ten. Input material: peripheral blood. The receptor set was obtained from a man in his 70s with active or convalescent COVID-19.

V is TRBV28 and J is TRBJ1-5, with TRBD1 identical over 9 bases. V gave up 4 bases and J gave up 0 bases; unmatched junction bases: 22. Germline lookup yields CDR1 MDHEN and CDR2 SYDVKM. This CDR3 has 22 residues. CDR3 DNA: TGTGCCAGCAGTTCAAGGCGAGGACAGGGGATGTTAGAGGGAAATAGCAATCAGCCCCAGCATTTT. Translation: CASSSRRGQGMLEGNSNQPQHF. Full variable domain (remainder filled in from reference TRBV28 and TRBJ1-5): DVKVTQSSRYLVKRTGEKVFLECVQDMDHENMFWYRQDPGLGLRLIYFSYDVKMKEKGDIPEGYSVSREKKERFSLILESASTNQTSMYLCASSSRRGQGMLEGNSNQPQHFGDGTRLSIL.

The rearrangement links TRBV12-3 or TRBV12-4 to TRBJ2-3; D is unclear. V lost 6 bases, J lost 0 bases, and 4 bases lay in between. CDR3 length equals 12 residues. CDR3 DNA: TGTGCCAGCAGCGTTAGCACAGATACGCAGTATTTT. Residues: CASSVSTDTQYF.

V gene TRBV9 combines with J gene TRBJ1-2; D is uncertain. Germline V CDR1 and CDR2: SGDLS, YYNGEE. This CDR3 is 14 amino acids long. The V end was cut by 2 bases, the J end by 4 bases, with 12 bases between. The chain's CDR3 is CASSVSNSGYGYTF. Here the CDR3 DNA reads TGTGCCAGCAGCGTCTCGAACAGCGGCTATGGCTACACCTTC.

The chain is built from TRBV29-1 and TRBJ2-7; TRBD1 aligns across 9 bases. Germline V gives CDR1 SQVTM, CDR2 ANQGSEA. V gave up 6 bases and J gave up 4 bases; unmatched junction bases: 7. This CDR3 is 13 amino acids long. CDR3 in amino acids: CSVTGQGRYEQYF. As DNA, the CDR3 is TGCAGCGTCACGGGACAGGGACGGTACGAGCAGTACTTC.

This chain connects TRBV2 to TRBJ2-3; 12 positions agree with TRBD1. With 2 bases clipped from V and 4 bases from J, the junction kept 4 bases outside the gene matches. Germline V gene lookup returns CDR1 SNHLY and CDR2 FYNNEI. The CDR3 has 16 residues. The CDR3 sequence is CASSEWGTGGSDTQYF. In DNA form, the CDR3 reads TGTGCCAGCAGTGAATGGGGGACAGGGGGCTCAGATACGCAGTATTTT.

V usage is TRBV20-1 and J usage is TRBJ2-5; no clear D. Per the germline V gene, CDR1 is DFQATT and CDR2 is SNEGSKA (reference sequence). The CDR3 is 11 residues long. V lost 3 bases and J 1 base, leaving 3 bases between the germline ends. CDR3 DNA sequence: TGCAGTGCTAGGGCCCAAGAGACCCAGTACTTC. Translating it yields CSARAQETQYF.

The rearrangement joins TRBV7-9 to TRBJ1-2; 7 nucleotides agree with TRBD1. Trimming removed 5 bases from V and 6 bases from J; junction bases left unmatched: 12. CDR3 length equals 15 residues. In germline, CDR1 is SEHNR, CDR2 FQNEAQ (reference sequence). The CDR3 spells CASSTDATGVNGYTF. In nucleotides, the CDR3 is TGTGCCAGCAGCACCGACGCCACAGGGGTTAATGGCTACACCTTC.

This chain joins TRBV2 and TRBJ2-6; D is uncertain. Per germline, CDR1 SNHLY and CDR2 FYNNEI. Trimming pared 3 bases from V and 0 bases from J, leaving 9 bases between. The CDR3 has 16 amino acids. As DNA, the CDR3 is TGTGCCAGCAGTGAGACAATCAACTCTGGGGCCAACGTCCTGACTTTC. Translated: CASSETINSGANVLTF.

This sequence joins TRBV6-2 or TRBV6-3 and TRBJ2-7; D is perhaps TRBD1 (5 bases). The CDR3 contains 20 residues. Trimming stripped 5 bases from V and 0 bases from J, with 29 bases between. Germline CDR1 reads MNHEY; CDR2 reads SVGEGT. CDR3 loop: CASSPVSSGRTLRSSYEQYF. CDR3 bases: TGTGCCAGCAGTCCGGTGTCGTCGGGCAGGACACTTAGGAGCTCCTACGAGCAGTACTTC.

The chain is built from TRBV4-1 and TRBJ2-7, with 8 bases matching TRBD1. Losses at the gene ends were 3 bases for V and 0 bases for J; bases not matched to a gene: 7. Germline-derived CDR1 and CDR2 are MGHRA and YSYEKL. The CDR3 sequence is 16 residues long. The CDR3 region has the DNA TGCGCCAGCAGCCAGGAGGACAGGGCCATCTCCTACGAGCAGTACTTC. It is translated as CASSQEDRAISYEQYF.

The chain is built from TRBV7-2 and TRBJ2-3; 12 bases are a match to TRBD1. This CDR3 spans 15 amino acids. The V segment lost 5 bases and the J segment 6 bases; nucleotides outside the gene matches: 6. Germline V CDR1 and CDR2: SGHTA, FQGNSA. CDR3 DNA sequence: TGTGCCAGCAGCCCGGGACAGGGGGCGTTCGATACGCAGTATTTT. This codes for CASSPGQGAFDTQYF.

The J gene is TRBJ1-5, the V gene TRBV27; 8 nucleotides align to TRBD1. The CDR3 runs 17 residues. CDR1 and CDR2 from the germline V gene are MNHEY and SMNVEV (reference sequence). The J segment lost 3 bases and the V segment lost 5 bases, leaving 12 bases of the junction unmatched. The CDR3 nucleotides are TGTGCCAGCAGTCTCCTGATGGACAGGGCGTACAATCAGCCCCAGCATTTT. Amino acids: CASSLLMDRAYNQPQHF.

This clone was seen only once. The V gene is TRBV2, the J gene TRBJ1-5, with D perhaps TRBD1 (6 bases). Looked up from germline, CDR1 is SNHLY and CDR2 is FYNNEI. The ends were cut back, 6 bases at V and 2 bases at J, with 14 bases in the middle. This CDR3 has 15 amino acids. CDR3 region: CASRDSDFGNQPQHF. The CDR3 region has the DNA TGTGCCAGCAGGGACAGCGACTTCGGCAATCAGCCCCAGCATTTT.

This chain joins TRBV2 and TRBJ2-6; 7 bases map to TRBD2. The CDR3 extends over 18 amino acids. Germline V CDR1 and CDR2: SNHLY, FYNNEI. With V trimmed by 6 bases and J by 2 bases, 13 bases remained unmatched. The CDR3 reads CASSLSAGVTAGANVLTF. The CDR3 DNA reads TGTGCCAGCAGCCTGTCGGCGGGAGTTACCGCTGGGGCCAACGTCCTGACTTTC.

This chain connects TRBV19 to TRBJ2-2; D possibly corresponds to TRBD2 (6 bases). Between the trimmed V and J ends, which lost 4 bases and 7 bases, there was a span of 10 bases. The germline CDR1 and CDR2 sequences are LNHDA and SQIVND (reference sequence). The CDR3 length is 13 residues. CDR3 coding DNA: TGTGCCAGTAGTACATCGGGGGTCGGGGAGCTGTTTTTT. This gives the protein CASSTSGVGELFF.

This sequence joins TRBV19 and TRBJ2-1, with 12 bases aligning to TRBD2. The CDR3 spans 15 residues. Germline CDR1 LNHDA, CDR2 SQIVND (reference sequence). V gave up 8 bases and J gave up 4 bases; unmatched junction bases: 6. The CDR3 nucleotides are TGTGCCAGTCAGCGGACTAGCGGGGCTTACAATGAGCAGTTCTTC. Amino acids: CASQRTSGAYNEQFF.

J is TRBJ2-7 and V is TRBV28; D gene ambiguous. From germline, CDR1 is MDHEN and CDR2 SYDVKM. V lost 5 bases to trimming and J lost 7 bases, with 15 bases between them. The CDR3 has 13 residues. CDR3 coding DNA: TGTGCCAGCAGTGCTTCAGAGATGAGGGAGCAGTACTTC. Amino acids: CASSASEMREQYF.

The chain is built from TRBV28 and TRBJ1-5; D gene ambiguous. V was pared by 6 bases and J by 3 bases, with 12 bases between. CDR1 and CDR2 (germline): MDHEN, SYDVKM. CDR3 length equals 14 residues. This chain's CDR3 is CASRRPGLNQPQHF. In nucleotides, the CDR3 is TGTGCCAGCAGACGTCCGGGTCTCAATCAGCCCCAGCATTTT. Supplemented by reference TRBV28 and TRBJ1-5, the full variable domain reads DVKVTQSSRYLVKRTGEKVFLECVQDMDHENMFWYRQDPGLGLRLIYFSYDVKMKEKGDIPEGYSVSREKKERFSLILESASTNQTSMYLCASRRPGLNQPQHFGDGTRLSIL.

The chain is built from TRBV6-5 and TRBJ1-5; D might be TRBD1 (6 bases). This CDR3 region has 13 residues. Germline V gene data show CDR1 as MNHEY and CDR2 as SVGAGI. The V gene lost 8 bases and the J gene lost 6 bases, with 14 bases spanning the gap. The CDR3 reads CASQRGIAQPQHF. The CDR3 bases are TGTGCCAGCCAGAGGGGGATAGCTCAGCCCCAGCATTTT.

The gene calls are TRBV7-8 and TRBJ1-6, with D uncertain. Trimming pared 0 bases from V and 10 bases from J, leaving 16 bases between. The CDR3 extends over 16 amino acids. Germline CDR1 SGHVS, CDR2 FQNEAQ. Here the CDR3 DNA reads TGTGCCAGCAGCTTAGCAGAGGCCCGGGGAGGGTCACCCCTCCACTTT. Its translation is CASSLAEARGGSPLHF.

The CDR3 loop reads CASTGPGSGETQYF. In DNA, the CDR3 is TGTGCCAGCACTGGACCCGGCAGCGGGGAGACCCAGTACTTC. The genes are TRBV28 and TRBJ2-5; tentatively, D is TRBD2 (6 bases). Germline values: CDR1 MDHEN, CDR2 SYDVKM. The ends were cut back, 7 bases at V and 5 bases at J, with 17 bases in the middle. This CDR3 is 14 amino acids long.

The rearrangement joins TRBV28 to TRBJ2-3; TRBD2 agrees at 8 bases. V lost 11 bases to trimming and J lost 6 bases; unmatched junction nucleotides: 16. Germline CDR1 and CDR2: MDHEN and SYDVKM. The CDR3 totals 15 residues. CDR3 residues: CASTAAGVRRDTQYF. The CDR3 DNA follows: TGTGCCTCCACAGCAGCGGGAGTGCGTCGGGATACGCAGTATTTT. Combining the CDR3 with reference TRBV28 and TRBJ2-3 gives the whole variable domain DVKVTQSSRYLVKRTGEKVFLECVQDMDHENMFWYRQDPGLGLRLIYFSYDVKMKEKGDIPEGYSVSREKKERFSLILESASTNQTSMYLCASTAAGVRRDTQYFGPGTRLTVL.

The table lists this clone with a few counts. The rearrangement uses TRBV29-1 and TRBJ2-7; 9 bases fit TRBD2. From germline, CDR1 is SQVTM and CDR2 ANQGSEA. V shed 4 bases, J shed 6 bases, and the junction held 10 bases outside the gene matches. The CDR3 runs to 14 residues. The CDR3 protein is CSVGSAGGWSEQYF. The CDR3 DNA reads TGCAGCGTTGGAAGTGCGGGAGGGTGGAGCGAGCAGTACTTC.

V and J are TRBV29-1 and TRBJ1-3; the match to TRBD1 covers 11 bases. The germline V gene has CDR1 SQVTM and CDR2 ANQGSEA. The CDR3 is 16 amino acids. Trimming at V came to 1 base and at J to 0 bases, leaving 2 bases not matched to a gene. CDR3 region: CSVEGGQGVSGNTIYF. CDR3 bases: TGCAGCGTTGAAGGGGGACAGGGGGTCTCTGGAAACACCATATATTTT.

The chain uses TRBV28 and TRBJ1-3, with D maybe TRBD1 (5 bases). Germline lookup yields CDR1 MDHEN and CDR2 SYDVKM. Trimming stripped 8 bases from V and 4 bases from J, with 15 bases between. This CDR3 has 14 amino acids. CDR3 loop: CASGLLTAGNTIYF. CDR3 DNA sequence: TGTGCCAGCGGCCTTTTGACAGCAGGAAACACCATATATTTT.

This chain joins TRBV28 and TRBJ1-5, with D possibly being TRBD1 (5 bases). Germline V gene lookup returns CDR1 MDHEN and CDR2 SYDVKM. This CDR3 has 13 amino acids. V shed 10 bases and J shed 5 bases, with 15 bases lying between them. This CDR3 is CATIQESYQPQHF. In DNA, the CDR3 is TGTGCCACCATACAGGAGTCCTATCAGCCCCAGCATTTT.

This chain connects TRBV6-5 to TRBJ2-1; 7 positions agree with TRBD1. The V segment lost 6 bases and the J segment 7 bases; nucleotides outside the gene matches: 6. This CDR3 comprises 13 residues. CDR1 and CDR2 (germline): MNHEY, SVGAGI. The CDR3 sequence is CASRTGFLNEQFF. The CDR3 bases are TGTGCCAGCAGGACAGGGTTCTTGAATGAGCAGTTCTTC.

This rearrangement joins TRBV7-9 to TRBJ2-1; 8 bases are a match to TRBD2. This CDR3 spans 16 amino acids. Trimming cost V 6 bases and J 0 bases; bases outside gene matches: 7. Germline loops: CDR1 SEHNR, CDR2 FQNEAQ (reference sequence). CDR3 bases: TGTGCCAGCAGTTCTACCGGGACTAGCTCCTACAATGAGCAGTTCTTC. Its protein product is CASSSTGTSSYNEQFF.

V usage is TRBV28 and J usage is TRBJ1-5, with 9 nucleotides matching TRBD1. CDR1 MDHEN and CDR2 SYDVKM come from the germline V gene. Trimming cost V 7 bases and J 8 bases; bases outside gene matches: 12. The CDR3 has 15 amino acids. Here the CDR3 DNA reads TGTGCCAGCACCCTTACAGGGGGCGATTGGGAGCCCCAGCATTTT. This codes for CASTLTGGDWEPQHF.

The table lists this clone with a count of one. The chain employs TRBV28 and TRBJ1-2; maybe TRBD1 (6 bases). The V and J ends lost 4 bases and 8 bases respectively, with 11 bases between them. The CDR3 loop spans 12 amino acids. From germline, CDR1 is MDHEN and CDR2 SYDVKM. The CDR3: CASSSGAVGYTF. Written as DNA, the CDR3 is TGTGCCAGCAGTTCAGGGGCGGTGGGCTACACCTTC.

The chain links TRBV7-8 to TRBJ2-3; 8 nucleotides line up with TRBD2. Per germline, CDR1 SGHVS and CDR2 FQNEAQ. There are 15 residues in the CDR3. The V and J ends lost 5 bases and 9 bases, in that order; junction bases with no gene match: 13. The CDR3 is CASSTSGSARGTQYF. CDR3 nucleotide sequence: TGTGCCAGCAGCACGAGCGGGAGTGCTAGAGGGACGCAGTATTTT.

The chain uses TRBV10-3 and TRBJ2-2, with TRBD1 matching 9 bases. The germline gives CDR1 ENHRY, CDR2 SYGVKD. J gave up 7 bases and V 0 bases, and 3 bases lay outside the gene matches. The CDR3 length is 15 residues. The CDR3 protein is CAISESGQGVGELFF. CDR3 sequence (DNA): TGTGCCATCAGTGAGTCGGGACAGGGAGTCGGGGAGCTGTTTTTT.